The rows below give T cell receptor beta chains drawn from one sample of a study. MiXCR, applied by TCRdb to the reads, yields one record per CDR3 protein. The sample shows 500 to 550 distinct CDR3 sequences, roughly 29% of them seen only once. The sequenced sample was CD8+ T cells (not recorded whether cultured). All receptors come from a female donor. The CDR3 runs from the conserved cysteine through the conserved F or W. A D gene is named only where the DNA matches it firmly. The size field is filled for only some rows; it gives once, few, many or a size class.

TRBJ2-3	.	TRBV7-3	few	CASSPIGSTDTQYF	TGTGCCAGCAGCCCAATCGGGAGCACAGATACGCAGTATTTT
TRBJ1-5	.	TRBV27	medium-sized	CASRDTGQRQPQHF	TGTGCCAGCAGGGATACAGGGCAGCGGCAGCCCCAGCATTTT
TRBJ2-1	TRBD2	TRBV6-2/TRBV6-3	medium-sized	CASSYPSRTGTSRDEQFF	TGTGCCAGCAGTTATCCCTCGAGAACCGGGACTAGCAGGGATGAGCAGTTCTTC
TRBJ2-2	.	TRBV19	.	CASSIRGSGELFF	TGTGCCAGTAGTATTCGGGGTTCCGGGGAGCTGTTTTTT
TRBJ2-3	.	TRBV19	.	CVSSMFATDTQYF	TGTGTCAGTAGTATGTTCGCCACAGATACGCAGTATTTT
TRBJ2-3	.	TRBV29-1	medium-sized	CSVERSGVQTDTQYF	TGCAGCGTTGAAAGGTCGGGCGTGCAAACAGATACGCAGTATTTT
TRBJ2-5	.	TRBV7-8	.	CASSTRDFLYQEAQYF	TGTGCCAGCAGCACCCGGGATTTCCTGTACCAAGAGGCCCAGTACTTC
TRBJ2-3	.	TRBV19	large	CASSMRSGAVTQYF	TGTGCCAGTAGTATGCGGAGTGGGGCAGTTACGCAGTATTTT
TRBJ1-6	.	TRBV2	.	CASSQGDHSPPHF	TGTGCCAGCAGCCAAGGGGACCATTCACCCCCCCACTTT
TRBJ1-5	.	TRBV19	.	CASSIRSSKPQHF	TGTGCCAGTAGTATACGGTCTAGTAAGCCCCAGCATTTT
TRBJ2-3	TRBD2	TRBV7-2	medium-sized	CASSAGTSGGSTDTQYF	TGTGCCAGCAGCGCCGGGACTAGCGGGGGTAGCACAGATACGCAGTATTTT
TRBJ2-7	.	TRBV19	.	CASSPRSAYEQYF	TGTGCCAGTAGTCCTCGATCGGCTTACGAGCAGTACTTC
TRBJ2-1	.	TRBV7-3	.	CASSLTGAEERLF	TGTGCCAGCAGCTTAACCGGGGCTGAAGAGCGGCTCTTC
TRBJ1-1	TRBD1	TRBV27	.	CASSFGQGADEAFF	TGTGCCAGCAGTTTTGGACAGGGGGCTGATGAAGCTTTCTTT
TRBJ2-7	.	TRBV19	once	CASSIQSSYEQYF	TGTGCCAGTAGTATTCAGTCGTCCTACGAGCAGTACTTC
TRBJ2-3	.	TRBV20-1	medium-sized	CSARASRTFTDTQYF	TGCAGTGCTAGGGCTTCAAGGACCTTCACAGATACGCAGTATTTT
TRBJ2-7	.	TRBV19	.	CASSIRSPYERYF	TGTGCCAGTAGTATCAGGTCTCCCTACGAGCGGTACTTC
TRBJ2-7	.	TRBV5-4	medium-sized	CASSLSVFKLYEQYF	TGTGCCAGCAGCTTGTCGGTTTTTAAGCTTTACGAGCAGTACTTC
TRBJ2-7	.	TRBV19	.	CASSIRAASEQYF	TGTGCCAGTAGTATTCGGGCAGCCTCCGAGCAGTACTTC
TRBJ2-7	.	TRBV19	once	CDSSIRSSYEQYF	TGTGACAGTAGTATCAGATCCTCCTACGAGCAGTACTTC
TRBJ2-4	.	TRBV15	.	CATSGRDMGLAKNIQYF	TGTGCCACCAGCGGTCGGGATATGGGTCTCGCCAAAAACATTCAGTACTTC
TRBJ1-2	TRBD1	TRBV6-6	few	CTSSRDSTGYGYTF	TGTACCAGCAGTCGGGACAGTACTGGCTATGGCTACACCTTC
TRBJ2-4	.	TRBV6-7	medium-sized	CASSYCPELAKNIQYF	TGTGCCAGCAGTTACTGCCCCGAACTAGCCAAAAACATTCAGTACTTC
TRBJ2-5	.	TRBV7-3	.	CASALGCWGSVETQYF	TGTGCCAGCGCCTTAGGATGCTGGGGGTCGGTAGAGACCCAGTACTTC
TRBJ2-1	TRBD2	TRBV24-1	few	CATKTTSGGYNEQFF	TGTGCCACCAAAACGACTAGCGGGGGATACAATGAGCAGTTCTTC
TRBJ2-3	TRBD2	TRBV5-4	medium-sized	CASSLEGLADTDTQYF	TGTGCCAGCAGCTTGGAGGGACTAGCGGACACAGATACGCAGTATTTT
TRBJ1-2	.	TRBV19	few	CASSVGIYGYTF	TGTGCCAGTAGTGTAGGGATCTATGGCTACACCTTC
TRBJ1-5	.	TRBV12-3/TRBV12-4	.	CASTVGAVQPRHF	TGTGCCAGCACCGTAGGGGCAGTTCAGCCCCGGCATTTT
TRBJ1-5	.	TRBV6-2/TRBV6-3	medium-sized	CASSYSSTRATSNQPQHF	TGTGCCAGCAGTTACTCGAGCACAAGGGCAACTAGCAATCAGCCCCAGCATTTT
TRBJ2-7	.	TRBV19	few	CASSIRASYERYF	TGTGCCAGTAGTATACGAGCTAGCTACGAGCGGTACTTC
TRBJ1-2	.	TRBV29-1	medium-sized	CSVDQGAGGYDGYTF	TGCAGCGTTGATCAAGGGGCGGGTGGTTATGATGGCTACACCTTC
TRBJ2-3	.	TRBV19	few	CASSQISTDTQYF	TGTGCCAGTAGTCAGATAAGCACAGATACGCAGTATTTT
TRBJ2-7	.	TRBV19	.	CASSMAGVYEQYF	TGTGCCAGTAGTATGGCAGGGGTCTACGAGCAGTACTTC
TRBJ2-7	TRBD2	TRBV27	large	CASSYGGGSYEQYF	TGTGCCAGCAGTTATGGCGGGGGTAGCTACGAGCAGTACTTC
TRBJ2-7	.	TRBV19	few	CASSNHGAYEQYF	TGTGCCAGTAGTAATCATGGAGCCTACGAGCAGTACTTC
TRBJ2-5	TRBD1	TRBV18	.	CASSPTGVWTQYF	TGTGCCAGTTCACCCACAGGGGTCTGGACCCAGTACTTC
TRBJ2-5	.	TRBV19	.	CANSFRSGETQYF	TGTGCCAATAGTTTTAGAAGCGGGGAGACCCAGTACTTC
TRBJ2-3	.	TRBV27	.	CASSFGLGADTQYF	TGTGCCAGCAGTTTTGGCCTGGGGGCAGATACGCAGTATTTT
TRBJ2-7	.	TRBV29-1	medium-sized	CSVAFRDVSSYEQYF	TGCAGCGTTGCTTTTCGGGACGTCAGCTCCTACGAGCAGTACTTC
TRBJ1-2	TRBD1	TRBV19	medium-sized	CAIGTGHPRTF	TGTGCCATCGGGACAGGGCATCCCCGCACCTTC
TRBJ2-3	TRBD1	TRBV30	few	CAWNRGSTDTQYF	TGTGCCTGGAACAGGGGGAGCACAGATACGCAGTATTTT
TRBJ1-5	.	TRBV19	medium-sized	CASSIRGSQPQHF	TGTGCCAGTAGTATTCGGGGGAGTCAGCCCCAGCATTTT
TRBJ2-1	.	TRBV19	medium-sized	CASSPLSASEEFF	TGTGCCAGTAGTCCCTTGTCGGCTAGCGAGGAGTTCTTC
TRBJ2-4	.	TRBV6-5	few	CASSHTRTLGAKNIQYF	TGTGCCAGCAGTCACACAAGGACGCTCGGGGCCAAAAACATTCAGTACTTC
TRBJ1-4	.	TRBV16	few	CASSERGRTTNEKLFF	TGTGCCAGCAGCGAAAGGGGCAGAACAACTAATGAAAAACTGTTTTTT
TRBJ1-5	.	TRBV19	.	CASSLPSNQPQHF	TGTGCCAGTAGTCTACCCAGCAATCAGCCCCAGCATTTT
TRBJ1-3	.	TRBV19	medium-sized	CASSSYSGNTIYF	TGTGCCAGTAGTAGTTACTCTGGAAACACCATATATTTT
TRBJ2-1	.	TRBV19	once	CASSYHGLDKQFF	TGTGCCAGTAGCTATCATGGGCTAGATAAGCAGTTCTTC
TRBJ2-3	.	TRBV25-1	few	CASSLVSASTDTQYF	TGTGCCAGCAGTCTGGTCAGTGCTAGCACAGATACGCAGTATTTT
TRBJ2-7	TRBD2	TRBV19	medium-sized	CASGLAGEQYF	TGTGCCAGTGGACTAGCGGGGGAGCAGTACTTC
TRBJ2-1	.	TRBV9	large	CASSEPLGGTSYNEQFF	TGTGCCAGCAGCGAACCACTCGGGGGAACCTCCTACAATGAGCAGTTCTTC
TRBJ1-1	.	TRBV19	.	CASSMRAAAEASF	TGTGCCAGTAGTATGAGGGCCGCCGCTGAAGCTTCCTTT